Listed below are T cell receptor beta chains from one sample, sequenced in a study of shared clonotypes between healthy human individuals. The assay was immunoSEQ multiplex PCR, and TCRdb's table has in-frame clones only and misses some. The sample has some 2,100,000 clones, about 92% seen once. The sample was naive CD8+ T cells from PBMCs. These receptor sequences come from a man younger than 30 in good health. Some clones in this sample may be carry-over from other donors' samples. CDR3s include the opening cysteine and the closing phenylalanine or tryptophan. A D gene is named only where the DNA matches it firmly. The listing skips clone size in some rows; elsewhere it reads once, few, many or a size class.

d_gene	j_gene	len	v_gene	abundance	CDR3aa	CDR3nt
NA	TRBJ2-7	14	TRBV27	NA	CASSIWQGHDEQYF	TGTGCCAGCAGTATCTGGCAGGGGCACGACGAGCAGTACTTC
NA	TRBJ2-1	14	TRBV7-3	NA	CASSPGPSYNEQFF	TGTGCCAGCAGCCCGGGCCCGTCCTACAATGAGCAGTTCTTC
NA	TRBJ1-4	13	TRBV29-1	NA	CSGMTAFGEKLFF	TGCAGCGGTATGACAGCTTTCGGGGAAAAACTGTTTTTT
TRBD1	TRBJ2-3	18	TRBV27	NA	CASSPLLQGAGGTDTQYF	TGTGCCAGCAGTCCACTCCTACAGGGGGCAGGGGGCACAGATACGCAGTATTTT
NA	TRBJ2-5	14	TRBV28	NA	CASRGGSPQETQYF	TGTGCCAGCAGAGGTGGATCCCCCCAAGAGACCCAGTACTTC
NA	TRBJ2-3	14	TRBV27	NA	CASSLLGGWDTQYF	TGTGCCAGCAGTTTATTAGGGGGGTGGGATACGCAGTATTTT
NA	TRBJ2-7	15	TRBV15	NA	CATSLRSGGTYEQYF	TGTGCCACCAGCCTGAGGTCAGGGGGGACCTACGAGCAGTACTTC
TRBD1	TRBJ1-3	15	TRBV11-2	NA	CASSNSFGQGNTIYF	TGTGCCAGCAGCAACTCTTTCGGACAGGGGAACACCATATATTTT
NA	TRBJ1-2	13	TRBV2	NA	CASSDLPKYGYTF	TGTGCCAGCAGTGATCTGCCAAAGTATGGCTACACCTTC
NA	TRBJ1-1	13	TRBV28	NA	CASRHDTFTEAFF	TGTGCCAGCAGACATGACACCTTCACTGAAGCTTTCTTT
NA	TRBJ2-1	13	TRBV30	NA	CAWRGGDYNEQFF	TGTGCCTGGAGGGGCGGGGACTACAATGAGCAGTTCTTC
NA	TRBJ2-7	12	TRBV25-1	NA	CASSDRGPDAYF	TGTGCCAGCAGTGATCGGGGTCCCGATGCGTACTTC
NA	TRBJ2-2	13	TRBV5-5	NA	CASSLSPFGELFF	TGTGCCAGCAGTCTAAGCCCTTTCGGGGAGCTGTTTTTT
TRBD1	TRBJ2-2	14	TRBV27	NA	CASSLWTGPGELFF	TGTGCCAGCAGTTTGTGGACAGGGCCCGGGGAGCTGTTTTTT
NA	TRBJ1-1	13	TRBV30	few	CAWRLSVNTEAFF	TGTGCCTGGAGGCTGAGTGTGAACACTGAAGCTTTCTTT
NA	TRBJ1-4	14	TRBV9	NA	CASSPPGSGEKLFF	TGTGCCAGCAGCCCCCCAGGGTCGGGTGAAAAACTGTTTTTT
NA	TRBJ2-7	13	TRBV29-1	NA	CSVVFRLSYEQYF	TGCAGCGTTGTGTTCAGGTTATCCTACGAGCAGTACTTC
TRBD1	TRBJ2-7	15	TRBV14	NA	CASSHGQGYGYEQYF	TGTGCCAGCAGCCACGGACAGGGTTATGGCTACGAGCAGTACTTC
NA	TRBJ2-2	12	TRBV7-9	few	CASPGLHGELFF	TGTGCCAGCCCGGGACTCCACGGGGAGCTGTTTTTT
TRBD2	TRBJ2-7	16	TRBV6-5	NA	CASSYLAVAGEYEQYF	TGTGCCAGCAGTTACTTGGCCGTAGCGGGAGAATACGAGCAGTACTTC
NA	TRBJ2-3	15	TRBV6-1	NA	CASSREQPGTDTQYF	TGTGCCAGCAGTCGGGAGCAACCCGGGACAGATACGCAGTATTTT
NA	TRBJ2-4	15	TRBV7-9	NA	CASSGERVAKNIQYF	TGTGCCAGCAGCGGGGAAAGGGTAGCCAAAAACATTCAGTACTTC
NA	TRBJ2-1	15	TRBV7-6	NA	CASSQIAASYNEQFF	TGTGCCAGTAGCCAGATAGCGGCCTCCTACAATGAGCAGTTCTTC
NA	TRBJ1-1	15	TRBV19	NA	CACSWKGGSNTEAFF	TGTGCCTGTTCTTGGAAAGGGGGTTCGAACACTGAAGCTTTCTTT
TRBD1	TRBJ2-2	19	TRBV28	NA	CASSFPRLRQGANTGELFF	TGTGCCAGCAGTTTCCCGCGTCTTCGACAGGGGGCTAACACCGGGGAGCTGTTTTTT
TRBD2	TRBJ2-3	15	TRBV2	NA	CASATSGRSTDTQYF	TGTGCCAGCGCCACTAGCGGGAGAAGCACAGATACGCAGTATTTT
NA	TRBJ2-1	13	TRBV11-2	NA	CASSLGVYNEQFF	TGTGCCAGCAGCTTGGGGGTCTACAATGAGCAGTTCTTC
TRBD1	TRBJ1-2	14	TRBV5-4	NA	CASSSDRVGYGYTF	TGTGCCAGCAGCTCCGACAGGGTAGGCTATGGCTACACCTTC
NA	TRBJ2-3	16	TRBV4-2	NA	CASSQDRGTSSDTQYF	TGTGCCAGCAGCCAAGATCGAGGCACTAGCTCAGATACGCAGTATTTT
TRBD1	TRBJ2-1	17	TRBV27	NA	CASSSQGQGSSYNEQFF	TGTGCCAGCAGTTCCCAAGGACAGGGGAGCTCCTACAATGAGCAGTTCTTC
NA	TRBJ1-3	14	TRBV7-9	NA	CASSLRGSGNTIYF	TGTGCCAGCAGCTTAAGGGGTTCTGGAAACACCATATATTTT
NA	TRBJ2-6	19	TRBV11-1	NA	CASSLLRGLSLSGANVLTF	TGTGCCAGCAGCCTCCTTCGGGGGCTGTCCCTCTCTGGGGCCAACGTCCTGACTTTC
NA	TRBJ2-7	13	TRBV10-3	NA	CAIRTASLGEQYF	TGTGCCATCAGGACAGCCTCTCTGGGTGAGCAGTACTTC
NA	TRBJ1-4	14	TRBV7-9	NA	CASSSPGAYEKLFF	TGTGCCAGCAGCTCCCCGGGCGCGTATGAAAAACTGTTTTTT
TRBD1	TRBJ1-4	15	TRBV2	NA	CASSERTGQGEKLFF	TGTGCCAGCAGTGAACGGACAGGGCAAGGTGAAAAACTGTTTTTT
NA	TRBJ2-7	12	TRBV7-9	NA	CASTLGPYEQYF	TGTGCCAGCACCTTGGGCCCCTACGAGCAGTACTTC
TRBD1	TRBJ1-1	16	TRBV7-6	NA	CASSLWTGGGRREAFF	TGTGCCAGCAGCTTATGGACAGGGGGCGGTCGACGTGAAGCTTTCTTT
TRBD1	TRBJ1-1	14	TRBV6-1	NA	CASSEKDRRREAFF	TGTGCCAGCAGTGAAAAGGACAGGCGGAGGGAAGCTTTCTTT
TRBD2	TRBJ2-2	16	TRBV18	NA	CASSPPFLAATGELFF	TGTGCCAGCTCACCACCGTTCCTAGCGGCCACCGGGGAGCTGTTTTTT
NA	TRBJ2-7	15	TRBV6-5	NA	CASSPTWLSFYEQYF	TGTGCCAGCAGTCCAACATGGCTCTCATTTTACGAGCAGTACTTC